The 22 T cell receptor beta chains reported below all come from one sample, sequenced in a study of blood T cell repertoires in COVID-19. Generated by immunoSEQ multiplex PCR, the TCRdb table keeps only in-frame clones and is missing some. Here the sample spans 250,000 to 400,000 clones, roughly 88% being singletons. What was sequenced was peripheral blood. The receptors were sampled from a woman under 40 with COVID-19, enrolled during active disease.

The V call is TRBV12-3 or TRBV12-4, the J call TRBJ1-2; possibly TRBD1 for D (6 bases). The CDR3 is 13 residues long. V dropped 6 bases and J dropped 4 bases, with 12 bases sitting between them. The DNA of the CDR3 is TGTGCCAGCAGGACGACAGGAGGCTATGGCTACACCTTC. Amino acid sequence: CASRTTGGYGYTF.

CDR3 protein: CASSVGQAAYSYEQYF. The CDR3 DNA sequence: TGTGCCAGCAGCGTAGGGCAGGCAGCCTACTCCTACGAGCAGTACTTC. The V call is TRBV9, the J call TRBJ2-7; D unclear. Germline V gene data show CDR1 as SGDLS and CDR2 as YYNGEE. This CDR3 has 16 amino acids. Trimming pared 0 bases from V and 0 bases from J, leaving 13 bases between.

This clone was found a few times. The chain is built from TRBV19 and TRBJ1-2; 9 nucleotides agree with TRBD1. Germline CDR1 and CDR2: LNHDA and SQIVND (reference sequence). The junction had 2 bases not matched to a gene; V was cut back by 5 bases and J by 4 bases. The CDR3 length is 13 residues. CDR3 sequence (DNA): TGTGCCAGTAGTGAACAGGGGGCCTATGGCTACACCTTC. The encoded protein is CASSEQGAYGYTF.

V gene TRBV7-6 combines with J gene TRBJ1-6; 9 bases fit TRBD1. The CDR3 spans 15 residues. CDR1 and CDR2 from the germline V gene are SGHVS and FNYEAQ. After removal of 3 bases from V and 9 bases from J, the junction contained 6 bases not matched to a gene. CDR3 amino acids: CASSFGQGTSSPLHF. CDR3 DNA: TGTGCCAGCAGCTTTGGACAGGGGACGAGTTCACCCCTCCACTTT.

The rearrangement uses TRBV4-2 and TRBJ2-5, with 11 bases lining up with TRBD2. The CDR3 totals 17 residues. J gave up 2 bases and V 4 bases, and 9 bases lay outside the gene matches. Germline-derived CDR1 and CDR2 are LGHNA and YNFKEQ. CDR3 in amino acids: CASSRRFTSGGQETQYF. The CDR3 region has the DNA TGTGCCAGCAGCCGGCGTTTTACTAGCGGGGGACAAGAGACCCAGTACTTC.

The gene calls are TRBV4-1 and TRBJ1-1; 8 nucleotides agree with TRBD1. With 6 bases clipped from V and 10 bases from J, the junction kept 13 bases outside the gene matches. Germline lookup yields CDR1 MGHRA and CDR2 YSYEKL. This CDR3 has 14 amino acids. The CDR3 DNA sequence: TGCGCCAGCAGTCGAATCCCGGGACAGGTATCAGCTTTCTTT. Residues: CASSRIPGQVSAFF.

This chain uses TRBV2 with TRBJ1-1; D is unclear. CDR1 and CDR2 from the germline V gene are SNHLY and FYNNEI. This CDR3 has 13 residues. Deletions cut 6 bases from V and 8 bases from J, with 16 bases between. The CDR3 loop is CASRETVGQEAFF. CDR3 bases: TGTGCCAGCAGGGAGACTGTCGGCCAGGAAGCTTTCTTT.

This clone was seen more than once but under ten times. The same CDR3 also results from other DNA sequences found in this sample. This chain connects TRBV3-1 (or the pseudogene TRBV3-2) to TRBJ1-6; D not resolved. This CDR3 region has 13 residues. V was pared by 6 bases and J by 0 bases, with 3 bases between. Germline-derived CDR1 and CDR2 are LGHDT and YNNKEL (reference sequence). Here the CDR3 DNA reads TGTGCCAGCAGGAGCTCCTATAATTCACCCCTCCACTTT. Translation gives CASRSSYNSPLHF.

V gene TRBV5-5 combines with J gene TRBJ2-2; 9 nucleotides agree with TRBD1. With 4 bases clipped from V and 6 bases from J, the junction kept 4 bases outside the gene matches. CDR1 SGHKS and CDR2 YYEKEE come from the germline V gene (reference sequence). This CDR3 spans 14 amino acids. The CDR3 coding sequence is TGTGCCAGCAGCGGGACAGGGCCGTCCGGGGAGCTGTTTTTT. Translated: CASSGTGPSGELFF. Based on the CDR3 plus reference TRBV5-5 and TRBJ2-2, the full variable domain is DAGVTQSPTHLIKTRGQQVTLRCSPISGHKSVSWYQQVLGQGPQFIFQYYEKEERGRGNFPDRFSARQFPNYSSELNVNALLLGDSALYLCASSGTGPSGELFFGEGSRLTVL.

The chain is built from TRBV7-2 and TRBJ2-2; TRBD2 aligns across 8 bases. The V and J ends lost 5 bases and 4 bases, in that order; junction bases with no gene match: 15. Germline assignment: CDR1 SGHTA and CDR2 FQGNSA. The CDR3 spans 18 residues. CDR3 bases: TGTGCCAGCAGCCCCCGGTATCGCCAGCGGGGGCTCACCGGGGAGCTGTTTTTT. It specifies CASSPRYRQRGLTGELFF.

The CDR3 region is CASSDRGILDTQYF. CDR3 nucleotides: TGTGCCAGTAGCGACAGGGGGATTTTAGATACGCAGTATTTT. The chain couples TRBV19 to TRBJ2-3; 9 bases are a match to TRBD1. V shed 6 bases and J 5 bases; nucleotides not matched to a gene: 6. The CDR3 contains 14 residues. Germline CDR1 is LNHDA and CDR2 is SQIVND (reference sequence).

The V gene is TRBV28, the J gene TRBJ1-2; a possible D gene is TRBD1 (5 bases). The CDR3 has 14 residues. The V end lost 2 bases, the J end lost 2 bases, and 9 bases lay between the germline ends. CDR1 MDHEN and CDR2 SYDVKM come from the germline V gene. Written as DNA, the CDR3 is TGTGCCAGCAGTTTAGCACAGGTCAACTATGGCTACACCTTC. This encodes CASSLAQVNYGYTF.

The chain links TRBV6-5 to TRBJ1-5; possibly TRBD1 for D (5 bases). V gave up 8 bases and J gave up 7 bases, with 12 bases separating them. Germline CDR1 is MNHEY and CDR2 is SVGAGI. This CDR3 is built from 12 residues. In nucleotides, the CDR3 is TGTGCCAGCGGGGGGAGGGGACAGCCCCAGCATTTT. It translates to CASGGRGQPQHF.

The CDR3 loop reads CASRGQGDQPQHF. The CDR3 DNA reads as TGTGCCAGCAGGGGACAGGGGGATCAGCCCCAGCATTTT. The chain couples TRBV12-3 or TRBV12-4 to TRBJ1-5; 11 nucleotides line up with TRBD1. The length of the CDR3 is 13 residues. The trim removed 6 bases at V and 5 bases at J, leaving 0 bases unmatched.

The rearrangement joins TRBV7-9 to TRBJ2-7; 7 bases are a match to TRBD1. With 3 bases clipped from V and 5 bases from J, the junction kept 7 bases outside the gene matches. The CDR3 runs 14 residues. Germline lookup yields CDR1 SEHNR and CDR2 FQNEAQ (reference sequence). In DNA, the CDR3 is TGTGCCAGCAGCTTCGGCAGGGGGTCCCACGAGCAGTACGTC. The encoded protein is CASSFGRGSHEQYV.

The chain combines TRBV5-5 with TRBJ1-6; 8 bases fit TRBD1. V lost 0 bases to trimming and J lost 7 bases; unmatched junction nucleotides: 6. This CDR3 is built from 16 residues. Looked up from germline, CDR1 is SGHKS and CDR2 is YYEKEE (reference sequence). This CDR3 is CASSLAMQGANSPLHF. The CDR3 DNA reads TGTGCCAGCAGCTTGGCCATGCAGGGGGCGAATTCACCCCTCCACTTT.

The count of this clone is one. The V gene is TRBV7-9, the J gene TRBJ1-3; weak D call: TRBD1 (6 bases). From germline, CDR1 is SEHNR and CDR2 FQNEAQ (reference sequence). The ends were cut back, 4 bases at V and 2 bases at J, with 12 bases in the middle. The length of the CDR3 is 15 residues. The CDR3 region has the DNA TGTGCCAGCAGCTCACAGGGAAACCCTGGAAACACCATATATTTT. It is translated as CASSSQGNPGNTIYF. Based on the CDR3 plus reference TRBV7-9 and TRBJ1-3, the full variable domain is DTGVSQNPRHKITKRGQNVTFRCDPISEHNRLYWYRQTLGQGPEFLTYFQNEAQLEKSRLLSDRFSAERPKGSFSTLEIQRTEQGDSAMYLCASSSQGNPGNTIYFGEGSWLTVV.

V is TRBV19 and J is TRBJ1-4, with 7 bases lining up with TRBD1. V was pared by 7 bases and J by 4 bases, with 12 bases of the junction left unmatched. This CDR3 region has 16 residues. Germline V gene lookup returns CDR1 LNHDA and CDR2 SQIVND (reference sequence). The CDR3 reads CASTNKLGQRNEKLFF. The CDR3 DNA is TGTGCCAGTACCAATAAGTTGGGACAGCGTAATGAAAAACTGTTTTTT.

The chain recombines TRBV15 with TRBJ2-3; no definite D call. There are 16 residues in the CDR3. Germline values: CDR1 LNHNV, CDR2 YYDKDF (reference sequence). Trimming shortened V by 0 bases and J by 1 base, and 11 bases separated the two germline ends. The CDR3 nucleotides read TGTGCCACCAGCAGAGACGAGCCTCCCCGCACAGATACGCAGTATTTT. Protein product: CATSRDEPPRTDTQYF.

The rearrangement uses TRBV12-3 or TRBV12-4 and TRBJ2-7, with D possibly matching TRBD1 (6 bases). The CDR3 loop spans 13 amino acids. Deletions cut 6 bases from V and 3 bases from J, with 12 bases between. The CDR3 DNA reads as TGTGCCAGCAGCCGGGACACCTACTACGAGCAGTACTTC. Its protein is CASSRDTYYEQYF.

J is TRBJ2-3 and V is TRBV5-5, with D possibly TRBD2 on 6 matching bases. Per the germline V gene, CDR1 is SGHKS and CDR2 is YYEKEE (reference sequence). The CDR3 spans 15 residues. V lost 0 bases and J 0 bases, leaving 8 bases between the germline ends. CDR3 in amino acids: CASSLGDWSTDTQYF. Written as DNA, the CDR3 is TGTGCCAGCAGCTTGGGGGACTGGAGCACAGATACGCAGTATTTT.

The chain combines TRBV19 with TRBJ2-7; 9 positions match TRBD1. V lost 5 bases to trimming and J lost 4 bases; unmatched junction nucleotides: 9. The CDR3 has 15 amino acids. Germline loops: CDR1 LNHDA, CDR2 SQIVND (reference sequence). Here the CDR3 DNA reads TGTGCCAGTAGTCCAGGACAGGGGCCCTTTTACGAGCAGTACTTC. It translates to CASSPGQGPFYEQYF.